Detailed here is one T cell receptor beta chain. The antigen is undetermined. These data originate in a study of shared clonotypes between healthy human individuals. Study-level background: Donor composition was two women and three men, aged 18 to 49.

Each replicate PCR on the sorted subsets used 200 to 250 ng DNA (around 30,000 T cell genomes). The protocol was immunoSEQ multiplex PCR, while the TCRdb copy is restricted to in-frame clones and leaves out a portion. The data contain under 1,900,000 clones, 98% of them singletons. V gave up 1 base and J gave up 1 base, with 10 bases separating them. The V gene's germline CDR1 is SGHDN and CDR2 FVKESK. The CDR3 has 15 amino acids. General study findings and limits: Shared across a handful of donors were about 4.8% of the naive CD4 clonotypes. Rarefaction showed sorted-subset sequencing was incomplete despite large depth.

The chain links TRBV14 to TRBJ2-5; D is undetermined. This TCR was recovered from a man aged 30 to 39 in good health. Material for sequencing was naive CD4+ T cells sorted from blood. Described subset: CD45RA+ positively selected. The CDR3 DNA reads as TGTGCCAGCAGCCAAGCCAGAATATTCCAAGAGACCCAGTACTTC. Its translation: CASSQARIFQETQYF.